In its sample, the clone carrying this T cell receptor (beta chain) was seen many times. Its antigen is undetermined. The TCRbeta library incorporated unique molecular identifiers. TCRdb analysed the PCR reads with MiXCR anew, one entry per CDR3 protein. There are around 250,000 distinct CDR3 sequences in the sample; about a quarter occur only once, and roughly 2.7% lies in the top ten. This sample is drawn from a study of T-cell reconstitution after alpha-beta-depleted transplantation in children. Findings of the study overall: Some patients' high day-60 TCRbeta diversity was attributed to recipient cells surviving conditioning.

The sequence was obtained from a girl aged 2 to 10 with Fanconi anemia, due to receive a stem cell transplant. Sequences were derived from PBMCs, sampled before TCRalphabeta/CD19-depleted stem cell transplant.

The CDR3 loop is CASSEFNVGYTF. DNA for the CDR3: TGTGCCAGCAGTGAATTCAATGTGGGCTACACCTTC. The chain has TRBV25-1 and TRBJ1-2; the D is unclear. The CDR3 consists of 12 residues. V was trimmed by 1 base and J by 8 bases, leaving 8 bases between them. In germline, CDR1 is MGHDK, CDR2 SYGVNS.